The subject of this entry is one T cell receptor (beta chain). No antigen is known for it. In the germline V gene, CDR1 corresponds to SQVTM and CDR2 to ANQGSEA. From the cysteine up to the phenylalanine, the CDR3 has a length of 13 residues. No coding sequence is recorded. Sequencer: NextSeq 550. The Human TCR Profiling Kit (MiLaboratory) was used to make UMI-labeled 5' RACE TRB cDNA libraries. cDNA synthesis used the entire amount of extracted RNA, and PCR amplification then used the entire amount of cDNA produced. Libraries were prepared in parallel using an identical number of PCR cycles. The source study handled its data this way. About 53,000 +/- 9,400 unique UMI-labeled TRB cDNA molecules per library were extracted with MIGEC and MiXCR, with at least two reads per UMI required. An average of around 40,000 +/- 10,000 functional in-frame TRB CDR3 nucleotide clonotypes without stop codons was found per library. After downsampling to 5000 UMI-labeled TRB molecules per sample, diversity metrics such as normalized Shannon-Wiener and Chao1 were calculated in VDJtools. Clonotype-size-weighted physicochemical properties of the central five CDR3 residues (interaction energy, strength, volume and Kidera factor 4) were computed in VDJtools. Reads reprocessed by TCRdb are summarized as one entry per CDR3 protein sequence, and DNA is absent. The V and J calls reflect TCRdb's pipeline rather than the authors' work. This sample's clone table shows over 95,000 distinct CDR3 sequences. In total, the top ten clones hold about 0.34% of the sample.

The data originate from a study of CXCR3-negative and CXCR3-positive naive CD8 T cells (dated by TCRdb to about 2019). Regarding the study in general: Some 130 million TRB reads were obtained in total, roughly 1.5 +/- 0.3 million reads per library. Diversity and physicochemical repertoire analyses covered some eleven donors pooled from two independent experiments. Naive subsets from about 5 donors and memory cells from 3 donors were included in the TRBV-TRBJ cluster analysis. The study at large found these results: CXCR3 expression partially decreased after cryopreservation, so most assays used freshly isolated PBMCs. TRB CDR3s from CXCR3-positive naive cells showed higher hydrophobicity (lower Kidera factor 4), lower energy, and higher strength and volume indices than CXCR3-negative naive cells. Both naive subsets had comparably high repertoire diversity, while memory CD8+ T cells had much lower repertoire diversity. Because surface CD5, which is linked to self-reactivity in mice, was comparable between the naive subsets, TCR interaction strength was also inferred from the physicochemical properties of TRB CDR3s. TRBV-TRBJ usage was similar between naive CXCR3-negative and CXCR3-positive cells from the same donor, while memory cells showed distinct patterns.

For every CD8+ T cell subset, over 250,000 cells were flow-sorted straight into RLT lysis buffer, and each subset was sorted in triplicate. To keep memory contaminants out, a stringent definition of naive CD8+ T cells was applied: CD45RO-CCR7+CD27+CD95-. Standard density gradient centrifugation was used to isolate peripheral blood mononuclear cells from buffy coats. A FACSAria III was used to flow-sort naive CXCR3-negative and CXCR3-positive CD8+ T cells. Total RNA was extracted from sorted cells with an RNeasy Mini Kit. The specimen was naive CXCR3+ CD8+ T cells from blood. In the paper's terms, the cell subset or site label means: CD45RO-CCR7+CD27+CD95- naive CD8+ T cells expressing CXCR3 (TNR3+). This TCR derives from a human donor in good health. Some clones in this sample may be carry-over from other donors' samples. The chain is encoded by TRBV29-1 joined to TRBJ2-1; the D call of TRBD1 rests on TCRdb alone, since no DNA is present to check it. This receptor carries the CDR3 CSVEARGGGEQFF.